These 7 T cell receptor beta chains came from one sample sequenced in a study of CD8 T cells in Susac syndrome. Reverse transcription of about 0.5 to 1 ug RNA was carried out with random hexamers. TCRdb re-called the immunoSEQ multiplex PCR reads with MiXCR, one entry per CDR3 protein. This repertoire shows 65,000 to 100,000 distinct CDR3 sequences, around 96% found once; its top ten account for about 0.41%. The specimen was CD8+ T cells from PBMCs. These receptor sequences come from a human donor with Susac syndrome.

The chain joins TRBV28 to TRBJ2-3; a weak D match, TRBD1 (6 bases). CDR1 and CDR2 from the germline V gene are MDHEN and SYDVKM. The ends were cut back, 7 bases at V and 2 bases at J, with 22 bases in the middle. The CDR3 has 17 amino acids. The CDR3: CASTPMTGGLTTDTQYF. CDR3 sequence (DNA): TGTGCCAGCACCCCCATGACAGGAGGACTGACCACAGATACGCAGTATTTT. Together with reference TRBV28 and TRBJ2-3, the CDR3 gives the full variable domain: DVKVTQSSRYLVKRTGEKVFLECVQDMDHENMFWYRQDPGLGLRLIYFSYDVKMKEKGDIPEGYSVSREKKERFSLILESASTNQTSMYLCASTPMTGGLTTDTQYFGPGTRLTVL.

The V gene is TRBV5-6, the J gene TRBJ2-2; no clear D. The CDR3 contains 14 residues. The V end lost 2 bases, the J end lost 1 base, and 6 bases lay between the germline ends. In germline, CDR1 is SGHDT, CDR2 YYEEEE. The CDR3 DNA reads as TGTGCCAGCAGCTTTGGCCGGAACACCGGGGAGCTGTTTTTT. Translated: CASSFGRNTGELFF.

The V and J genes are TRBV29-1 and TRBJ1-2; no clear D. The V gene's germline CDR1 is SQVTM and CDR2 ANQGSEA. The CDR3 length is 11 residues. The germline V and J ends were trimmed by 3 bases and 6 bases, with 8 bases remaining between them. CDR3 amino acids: CSVEGRDGYTF. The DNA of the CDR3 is TGCAGCGTTGAGGGGAGGGATGGCTACACCTTC. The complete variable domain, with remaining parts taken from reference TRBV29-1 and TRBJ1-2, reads SAVISQKPSRDICQRGTSLTIQCQVDSQVTMMFWYRQQPGQSLTLIATANQGSEATYESGFVIDKFPISRPNLTFSTLTVSNMSPEDSSIYLCSVEGRDGYTFGSGTRLTVV.

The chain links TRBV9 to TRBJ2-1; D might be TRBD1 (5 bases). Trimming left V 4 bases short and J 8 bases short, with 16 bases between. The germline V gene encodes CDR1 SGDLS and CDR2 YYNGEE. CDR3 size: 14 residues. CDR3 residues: CASSPRTQGDEQFF. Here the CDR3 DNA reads TGTGCCAGCAGCCCTCGGACCCAGGGCGATGAGCAGTTCTTC.

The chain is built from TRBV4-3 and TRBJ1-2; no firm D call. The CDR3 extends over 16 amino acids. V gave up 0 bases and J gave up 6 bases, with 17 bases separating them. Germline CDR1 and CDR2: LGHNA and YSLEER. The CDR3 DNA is TGCGCCAGCAGCCAAGAAGGAGATACAGAAGATGATGGCTACACCTTC. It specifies CASSQEGDTEDDGYTF.

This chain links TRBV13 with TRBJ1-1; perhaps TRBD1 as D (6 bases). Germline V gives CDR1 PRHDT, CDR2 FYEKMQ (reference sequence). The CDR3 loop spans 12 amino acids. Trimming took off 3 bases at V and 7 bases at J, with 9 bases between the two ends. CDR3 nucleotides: TGTGCCAGCAGCTTCACAGGGTTTGAAGCTTTCTTT. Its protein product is CASSFTGFEAFF. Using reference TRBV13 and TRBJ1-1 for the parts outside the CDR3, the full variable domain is AAGVIQSPRHLIKEKRETATLKCYPIPRHDTVYWYQQGPGQDPQFLISFYEKMQSDKGSIPDRFSAQQFSDYHSELNMSSLELGDSALYFCASSFTGFEAFFGQGTRLTVV.

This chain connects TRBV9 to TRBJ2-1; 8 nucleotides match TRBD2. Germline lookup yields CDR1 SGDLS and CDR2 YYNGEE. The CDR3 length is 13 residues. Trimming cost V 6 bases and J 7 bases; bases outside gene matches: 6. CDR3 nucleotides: TGTGCCAGCAATTCGGGGGGGCTAAATGAGCAGTTCTTC. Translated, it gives CASNSGGLNEQFF.